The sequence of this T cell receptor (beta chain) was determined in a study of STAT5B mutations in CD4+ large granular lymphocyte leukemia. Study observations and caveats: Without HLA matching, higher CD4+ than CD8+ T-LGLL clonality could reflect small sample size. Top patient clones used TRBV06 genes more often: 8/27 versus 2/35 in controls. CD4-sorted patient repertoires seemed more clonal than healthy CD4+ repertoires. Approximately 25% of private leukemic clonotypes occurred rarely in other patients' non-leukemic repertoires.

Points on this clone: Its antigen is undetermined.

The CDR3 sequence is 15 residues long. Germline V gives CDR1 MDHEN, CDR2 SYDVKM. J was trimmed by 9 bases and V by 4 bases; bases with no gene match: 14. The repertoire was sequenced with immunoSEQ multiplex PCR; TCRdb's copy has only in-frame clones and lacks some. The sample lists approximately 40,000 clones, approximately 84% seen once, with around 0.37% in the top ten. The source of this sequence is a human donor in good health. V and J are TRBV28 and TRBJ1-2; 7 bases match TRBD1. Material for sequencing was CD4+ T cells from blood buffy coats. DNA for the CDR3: TGTGCCAGCAGTTCTCCGGCGGAGGGGGCTGAGAGCTACACCTTC. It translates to CASSSPAEGAESYTF.